These 21 T cell receptor beta chains share one sample of origin, sequenced in a study of OX40 agonist ivuxolimab in advanced cancers. Produced via immunoSEQ multiplex PCR; TCRdb's table is partial and in-frame only. The profile shows 80,000 to 100,000 clones, around 85% of them singletons. The sample consisted of CD4+ or CD8+ T cells sorted from blood, taken in a trial of the OX40 agonist ivuxolimab. The receptors come from an adult with an advanced solid tumor such as melanoma, head and neck, liver or kidney cancer.

The chain combines TRBV14 with TRBJ2-1, with D possibly being TRBD2 (5 bases). The germline CDR1 and CDR2 sequences are SGHDN and FVKESK. V was cut by 3 bases and J by 0 bases, with 9 bases left in between. This CDR3 comprises 15 residues. CDR3 in amino acids: CASSQRAASYNEQFF. The CDR3 coding sequence is TGTGCCAGCAGCCAGCGGGCCGCCTCCTACAATGAGCAGTTCTTC.

The chain recombines TRBV18 with TRBJ2-1, with D perhaps matching TRBD2 (7 bases). The CDR3 loop spans 15 amino acids. The germline V gene has CDR1 KGHSH and CDR2 LQKENI. Between the trimmed V and J ends, which lost 3 bases and 7 bases, there was a span of 16 bases. In nucleotides, the CDR3 is TGTGCCAGCTCACCCCTAGGGGGGGGCCTGAATGAGCAGTTCTTC. It encodes CASSPLGGGLNEQFF. The variable domain in full, with the rest retrieved from reference TRBV18 and TRBJ2-1, is NAGVMQNPRHLVRRRGQEARLRCSPMKGHSHVYWYRQLPEEGLKFMVYLQKENIIDESGMPKERFSAEFPKEGPSILRIQQVVRGDSAAYFCASSPLGGGLNEQFFGPGTRLTVL.

V gene TRBV5-1 combines with J gene TRBJ1-4; tentatively, D is TRBD1 (6 bases). The CDR3 is made up of 16 amino acids. In germline, CDR1 is SGHRS, CDR2 YFSETQ. Trimming left V 9 bases short and J 5 bases short, with 23 bases between. CDR3 loop: CATRRAGASQNEKLFF. CDR3 sequence (DNA): TGCGCCACCCGGCGGGCAGGGGCATCACAGAATGAAAAACTGTTTTTT.

The chain joins TRBV6-1 to TRBJ2-5, with D maybe TRBD2 (5 bases). The germline V gene has CDR1 MNHNS and CDR2 SASEGT. CDR3 size: 14 residues. Deletions cut 2 bases from V and 3 bases from J, with 10 bases between. The chain's CDR3 is CASSEWGVKETQYF. The CDR3 region has the DNA TGTGCCAGCAGTGAATGGGGAGTTAAAGAGACCCAGTACTTC.

The chain is built from TRBV5-1 and TRBJ1-1; no clear D. Per the germline V gene, CDR1 is SGHRS and CDR2 is YFSETQ. The length of the CDR3 is 12 residues. Trimming pared 0 bases from V and 7 bases from J, leaving 7 bases between. CDR3: CASSLDGYEAFF. CDR3 nucleotide sequence: TGCGCCAGCAGCTTGGACGGGTATGAAGCTTTCTTT.

The rearrangement links TRBV28 to TRBJ1-3, with D perhaps matching TRBD1 (5 bases). In germline, CDR1 is MDHEN, CDR2 SYDVKM. This CDR3 has 15 amino acids. Trimming removed 6 bases from V and 0 bases from J, with 12 bases in between. For the CDR3, the DNA is TGTGCCAGCAGACACGCAGGGATCTCTGGAAACACCATATATTTT. Protein sequence: CASRHAGISGNTIYF.

The chain joins TRBV5-4 to TRBJ2-3; D is possibly TRBD1 or TRBD2 (6 bases each). CDR3 length: 15 amino acids. Looked up from germline, CDR1 is SGHNT and CDR2 is YYREEE (reference sequence). Trimming removed 2 bases from V and 2 bases from J, with 12 bases in between. CDR3 in DNA: TGTGCCAGCAGCTTAGATCGGGGGCTCACAGATACGCAGTATTTT. Amino acid sequence: CASSLDRGLTDTQYF.

The chain has TRBV5-1 and TRBJ1-1, with 11 nucleotides matching TRBD1. This CDR3 has 15 residues. Trimming removed 6 bases from V and 1 base from J; junction bases left unmatched: 5. CDR1 is SGHRS, CDR2 YFSETQ, per germline. CDR3 bases: TGCGCCAGCATCCTTGGGACAGGGGGGAACACTGAAGCTTTCTTT. Amino acid sequence: CASILGTGGNTEAFF.

The chain uses TRBV21-1 and TRBJ1-5. TRBV21-1 is a pseudogene locus. This CDR3 contains 17 residues. CDR3 sequence: CASSKAKTPFEDQPQHF. The CDR3 DNA sequence: TGTGCCAGCAGCAAGGCCAAGACGCCCTTTGAGGATCAGCCCCAGCATTTT.

The chain recombines TRBV15 with TRBJ2-5; perhaps TRBD2 as D (5 bases). The CDR3 consists of 14 residues. Trimming stripped 1 base from V and 5 bases from J, with 11 bases between. Germline V lookup: CDR1 LNHNV, CDR2 YYDKDF (reference sequence). CDR3 DNA sequence: TGTGCCACCAGCAGAGGAGTAGCGCGGGAGACCCAGTACTTC. Residues: CATSRGVARETQYF.

This clone was detected only a few times. The CDR3 reads CASTKTPPWNQPQHF. CDR3 in DNA: TGTGCCAGTACCAAGACACCCCCTTGGAATCAGCCCCAGCATTTT. The genes are TRBV19 and TRBJ1-5; D unresolved. Trimming shortened V by 7 bases and J by 4 bases, and 17 bases separated the two germline ends. Germline V CDR1 and CDR2: LNHDA, SQIVND (reference sequence). This CDR3 spans 15 amino acids.

The genes are TRBV2 and TRBJ2-3; either TRBD1 or TRBD2 may supply D (6 bases each). Trimming took 4 bases from V and 3 from J, leaving 11 bases between them. This CDR3 region has 14 residues. Germline loops: CDR1 SNHLY, CDR2 FYNNEI. CDR3 DNA: TGTGCCAGCAGTGGAAGGGGGAGGACAGATACGCAGTATTTT. Its translation is CASSGRGRTDTQYF.

The chain uses TRBV18 and TRBJ1-3; unclear D gene. Germline CDR1 KGHSH, CDR2 LQKENI. V was pared by 3 bases and J by 4 bases, with 16 bases between. There are 16 residues in the CDR3. In DNA, the CDR3 is TGTGCCAGCTCACCCCCCGACGGGATCAACGGAAACACCATATATTTT. Its translation is CASSPPDGINGNTIYF.

The V gene is TRBV10-3, the J gene TRBJ1-2, with D unclear. The V gene lost 0 bases and the J gene lost 4 bases, with 0 bases spanning the gap. Germline V lookup: CDR1 ENHRY, CDR2 SYGVKD. The CDR3 spans 11 residues. The CDR3 DNA is TGTGCCATCAGTGAGTCCTATGGCTACACCTTC. This codes for CAISESYGYTF.

The sample holds one count of this clone. The chain recombines TRBV7-9 with TRBJ1-1; weak D call: TRBD1 (5 bases). V was pared by 1 base and J by 0 bases, with 18 bases between. This CDR3 is built from 18 residues. Per the germline V gene, CDR1 is SEHNR and CDR2 is FQNEAQ (reference sequence). In DNA, the CDR3 is TGTGCCAGCAGCTTAGGGGTTTTGGGGGGTCCTTTGAACACTGAAGCTTTCTTT. This codes for CASSLGVLGGPLNTEAFF.

The chain joins TRBV5-1 to TRBJ2-5; D uncertain. Trimming shortened V by 2 bases and J by 2 bases, and 4 bases separated the two germline ends. CDR3 length: 12 amino acids. CDR1 is SGHRS, CDR2 YFSETQ, per germline. CDR3 amino acids: CASSFTQETQYF. CDR3 nucleotides: TGCGCCAGCAGCTTTACTCAAGAGACCCAGTACTTC. Filled out from reference TRBV5-1 and TRBJ2-5, the complete variable domain reads KAGVTQTPRYLIKTRGQQVTLSCSPISGHRSVSWYQQTPGQGLQFLFEYFSETQRNKGNFPGRFSGRQFSNSRSEMNVSTLELGDSALYLCASSFTQETQYFGPGTRLLVL.

The J gene is TRBJ2-7, the V gene TRBV5-1; the D is unclear. V was pared by 3 bases and J by 8 bases, with 9 bases between. The germline V gene encodes CDR1 SGHRS and CDR2 YFSETQ. This CDR3 region has 11 residues. CDR3 coding DNA: TGCGCCAGCAGCTCTGATCAAAAGCAGTACTTC. Translating it yields CASSSDQKQYF.

The chain couples TRBV6-1 to TRBJ1-4, with 12 bases lining up with TRBD1. Trimming removed 0 bases from V and 8 bases from J; junction bases left unmatched: 13. In germline, CDR1 is MNHNS, CDR2 SASEGT. CDR3 length: 19 residues. CDR3 nucleotide sequence: TGTGCCAGCAGTGAAGCGAGAAAGGGGACAGGGGGCGGTGGAGAAAAACTGTTTTTT. Protein product: CASSEARKGTGGGGEKLFF.

This rearrangement joins TRBV5-4 to TRBJ2-1; the match to TRBD2 covers 7 bases. Germline CDR1 is SGHNT and CDR2 is YYREEE (reference sequence). The CDR3 loop spans 14 amino acids. V lost 3 bases and J lost 0; bases outside the gene matches: 0. CDR3 sequence (DNA): TGTGCCAGCAGCTGGGGGGGCTCCTACAATGAGCAGTTCTTC. Translation gives CASSWGGSYNEQFF.

The chain recombines TRBV6-1 with TRBJ2-3, with TRBD2 as a possible D gene (6 bases). The CDR3 runs to 15 residues. Germline-derived CDR1 and CDR2 are MNHNS and SASEGT. V gave up 3 bases and J gave up 5 bases, with 15 bases separating them. As DNA, the CDR3 is TGTGCCAGCAGTGATGGGCACGGGGGTAGAGATACGCAGTATTTT. It specifies CASSDGHGGRDTQYF.

The V call is TRBV6-5, the J call TRBJ1-1; D is unresolved. CDR3 length: 11 residues. Looked up from germline, CDR1 is MNHEY and CDR2 is SVGAGI. Deletions cut 6 bases from V and 8 bases from J, with 10 bases between. CDR3 region: CASRFGPEAFF. DNA for the CDR3: TGTGCCAGCAGATTTGGACCCGAAGCTTTCTTT.